This TCR beta chain came from a study of blood T cell repertoires in COVID-19. Across the whole study: Samples representing acute and convalescent COVID-19 were sourced from the United States, Italy and Spain. Nucleic acid was either cDNA or gDNA, and it came from T cells, B-cell-depleted T cells, or PBMCs.

In the original analysis: Reference gene primer amplification yielded estimated nucleated cell counts. Method: immunoSEQ multiplex PCR; TCRdb's copy keeps in-frame clones and lacks some. The V and J calls and the clone size are those of that table, but D and trimming were determined from the DNA. The sample has nearly 25,000 clones, roughly 87% seen once; the top ten hold roughly a tenth. The V end lost 2 bases, the J end lost 0 bases, and 16 bases lay between the germline ends. Germline loops: CDR1 SGHDN, CDR2 FVKESK. This CDR3 is 17 amino acids long. The sample comprised peripheral blood. This chain connects TRBV14 to TRBJ1-1; no clear D gene. This TCR was sampled from a man in his 70s with acute or convalescent COVID-19. The CDR3 DNA reads as TGTGCCAGCAGCCAACGGGATAAACATCCGTTGAACACTGAAGCTTTCTTT. As protein: CASSQRDKHPLNTEAFF. The variable domain in full, completed from reference TRBV14 and TRBJ1-1, reads EAGVTQFPSHSVIEKGQTVTLRCDPISGHDNLYWYRRVMGKEIKFLLHFVKESKQDESGMPNNRFLAERTGGTYSTLKVQPAELEDSGVYFCASSQRDKHPLNTEAFFGQGTRLTVV.